Following are 8 T cell receptor beta chains from one sample sequenced in a study of control samples from healthy donors and cancer patients. The table came from immunoSEQ multiplex PCR; TCRdb's copy has only in-frame clones and leaves some out. Counted here are about 160,000 clones, 96% occurring once; the ten biggest clones make up approximately 1%. Sequencing input: blood. Receptors were obtained from a woman aged 25-40 years in good health.

The chain carries TRBV19 and TRBJ1-1; D call uncertain. The CDR3 contains 14 residues. Trimming left V 3 bases short and J 6 bases short, with 14 bases between. The germline V gene has CDR1 LNHDA and CDR2 SQIVND (reference sequence). This chain's CDR3 is CASSITGEGSEAFF. The CDR3 DNA sequence: TGTGCCAGTAGTATTACCGGGGAAGGGTCTGAAGCTTTCTTT. Based on the CDR3 plus reference TRBV19 and TRBJ1-1, the full variable domain is DGGITQSPKYLFRKEGQNVTLSCEQNLNHDAMYWYRQDPGQGLRLIYYSQIVNDFQKGDIAEGYSVSREKKESFPLTVTSAQKNPTAFYLCASSITGEGSEAFFGQGTRLTVV.

In this sample, this clone turned up a few times. The J gene is TRBJ2-3, the V gene TRBV21-1; the table calls TRBD2, which could not be checked here. TRBV21-1 is a recognized pseudogene. The CDR3 spans 12 residues. The CDR3, as DNA: TGTGCCAGCAGCCGACTCCCAGATACGCAGTATTTT. Translated, it gives CASSRLPDTQYF.

The genes are TRBV6-5 and TRBJ1-2; D might be TRBD1 (6 bases). The CDR3 totals 14 residues. The germline CDR1 and CDR2 sequences are MNHEY and SVGAGI. V lost 10 bases, J lost 0 bases, and 15 bases lay in between. Here the CDR3 DNA reads TGTGCCACCCGGGTGGGGGGCCCTAACTATGGCTACACCTTC. Protein sequence: CATRVGGPNYGYTF.

The V gene is TRBV6-5, the J gene TRBJ2-7; D might be TRBD2 (6 bases). Germline CDR1 is MNHEY and CDR2 is SVGAGI. Trimming stripped 6 bases from V and 3 bases from J, with 15 bases between. This CDR3 has 14 residues. For the CDR3, the DNA is TGTGCCAGCAGCCGCGGACGGAGGGACTACGAGCAGTACTTC. Residues: CASSRGRRDYEQYF.

The sample holds one count of this clone. The chain joins TRBV10-3 to TRBJ1-1; D is uncertain. There are 14 residues in the CDR3. In germline, CDR1 is ENHRY, CDR2 SYGVKD. The V end was cut by 4 bases, the J end by 1 base, with 10 bases between. DNA of the CDR3: TGTGCCATCAGTGGATTGAAGGGGAACACTGAAGCTTTCTTT. Encoded protein: CAISGLKGNTEAFF.

Written as DNA, the CDR3 is TGTGCCACCAGTGACCCAGGGACAGAATTTCAAGAGACCCAGTACTTC. Protein sequence: CATSDPGTEFQETQYF. This chain connects TRBV24-1 to TRBJ2-5; 7 nucleotides line up with TRBD1. Germline assignment: CDR1 KGHDR and CDR2 SFDVKD. Losses at the gene ends were 4 bases for V and 2 bases for J; bases not matched to a gene: 9. The CDR3 spans 16 residues.

A single count supports this clone. In DNA form, the CDR3 reads TGTGCCAGTAGAGAACAGGGGATCGCTGAAGCTTTCTTT. Translated: CASREQGIAEAFF. V gene TRBV19 combines with J gene TRBJ1-1, with 7 bases aligning to TRBD1. Germline CDR1 reads LNHDA; CDR2 reads SQIVND (reference sequence). The CDR3 is 13 amino acids. Trimming at V came to 6 bases and at J to 6 bases, leaving 7 bases not matched to a gene.

The V and J genes are TRBV3-1 (or the pseudogene TRBV3-2) and TRBJ2-5; 10 bases align to TRBD2. This CDR3 contains 15 residues. Germline trimming cut 4 bases from V and 1 base from J; bases unmatched to any gene: 3. The germline gives CDR1 LGHDT, CDR2 YNNKEL (reference sequence). The CDR3 nucleotides are TGTGCCAGCAGCCGTAGCGGGGGGCTCCAAGAGACCCAGTACTTC. Encoded protein: CASSRSGGLQETQYF.